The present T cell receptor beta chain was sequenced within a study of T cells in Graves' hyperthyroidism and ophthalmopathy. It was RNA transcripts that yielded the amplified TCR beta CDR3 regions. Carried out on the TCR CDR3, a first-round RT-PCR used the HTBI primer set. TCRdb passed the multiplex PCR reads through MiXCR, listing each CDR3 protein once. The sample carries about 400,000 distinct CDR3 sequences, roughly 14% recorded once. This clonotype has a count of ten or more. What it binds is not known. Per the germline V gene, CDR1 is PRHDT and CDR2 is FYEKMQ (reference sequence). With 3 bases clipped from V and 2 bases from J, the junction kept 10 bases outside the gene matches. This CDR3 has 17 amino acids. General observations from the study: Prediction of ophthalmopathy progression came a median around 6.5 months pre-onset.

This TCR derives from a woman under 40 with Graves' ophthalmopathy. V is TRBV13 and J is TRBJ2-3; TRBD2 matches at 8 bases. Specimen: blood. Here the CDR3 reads CASSFTLAEENTDTQYF. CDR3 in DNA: TGTGCCAGCAGCTTCACACTAGCGGAGGAGAACACAGATACGCAGTATTTT.